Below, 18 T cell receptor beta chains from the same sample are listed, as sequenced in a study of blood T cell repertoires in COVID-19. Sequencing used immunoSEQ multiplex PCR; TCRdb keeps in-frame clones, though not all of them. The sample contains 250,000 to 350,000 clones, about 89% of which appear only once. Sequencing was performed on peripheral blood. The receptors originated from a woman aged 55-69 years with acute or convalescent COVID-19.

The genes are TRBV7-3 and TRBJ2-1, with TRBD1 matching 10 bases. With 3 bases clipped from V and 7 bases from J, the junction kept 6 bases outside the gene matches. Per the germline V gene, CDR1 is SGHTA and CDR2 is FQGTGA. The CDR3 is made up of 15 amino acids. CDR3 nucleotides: TGTGCCAGCAGCTTTCACCCGGGACAGGGGAATGAGCAGTTCTTC. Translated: CASSFHPGQGNEQFF.

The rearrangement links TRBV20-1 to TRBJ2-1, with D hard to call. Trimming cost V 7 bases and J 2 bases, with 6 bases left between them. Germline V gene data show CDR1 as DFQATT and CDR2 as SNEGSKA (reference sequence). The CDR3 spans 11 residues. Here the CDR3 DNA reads TGCAGTGGACAACCCTACAATGAGCAGTTCTTC. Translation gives CSGQPYNEQFF.

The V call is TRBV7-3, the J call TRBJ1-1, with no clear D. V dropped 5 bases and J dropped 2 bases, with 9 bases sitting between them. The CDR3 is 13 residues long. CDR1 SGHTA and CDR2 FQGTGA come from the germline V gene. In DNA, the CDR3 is TGTGCCAGCAGCATCGGGGTCAACACTGAAGCTTTCTTT. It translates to CASSIGVNTEAFF.

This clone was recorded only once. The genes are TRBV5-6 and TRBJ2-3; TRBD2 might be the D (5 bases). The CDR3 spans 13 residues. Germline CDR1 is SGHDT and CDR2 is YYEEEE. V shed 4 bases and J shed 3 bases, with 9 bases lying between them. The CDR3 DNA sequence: TGTGCCAGCAGCCCGACTATAACAGATACGCAGTATTTT. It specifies CASSPTITDTQYF.

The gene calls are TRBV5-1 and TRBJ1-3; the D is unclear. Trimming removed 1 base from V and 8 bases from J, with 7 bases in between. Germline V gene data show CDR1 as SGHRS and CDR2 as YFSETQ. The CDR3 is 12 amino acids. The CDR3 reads CASSLPSDTIYF. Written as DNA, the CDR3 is TGCGCCAGCAGCTTGCCCTCCGACACCATATATTTT. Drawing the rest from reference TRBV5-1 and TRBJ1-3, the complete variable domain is KAGVTQTPRYLIKTRGQQVTLSCSPISGHRSVSWYQQTPGQGLQFLFEYFSETQRNKGNFPGRFSGRQFSNSRSEMNVSTLELGDSALYLCASSLPSDTIYFGEGSWLTVV.

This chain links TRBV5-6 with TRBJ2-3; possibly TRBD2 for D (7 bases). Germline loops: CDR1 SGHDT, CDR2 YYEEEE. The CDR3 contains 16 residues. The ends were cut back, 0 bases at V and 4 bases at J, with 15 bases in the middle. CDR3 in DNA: TGTGCCAGCAGCTTGGGGAGGGGGGGCCTATCAGATACGCAGTATTTT. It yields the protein CASSLGRGGLSDTQYF.

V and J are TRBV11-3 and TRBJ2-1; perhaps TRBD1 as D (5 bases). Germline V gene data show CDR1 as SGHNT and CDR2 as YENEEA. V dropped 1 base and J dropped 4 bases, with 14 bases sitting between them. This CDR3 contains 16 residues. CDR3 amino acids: CASSLVATATYNEQFF. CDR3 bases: TGTGCCAGCAGCTTAGTTGCGACAGCGACTTACAATGAGCAGTTCTTC.

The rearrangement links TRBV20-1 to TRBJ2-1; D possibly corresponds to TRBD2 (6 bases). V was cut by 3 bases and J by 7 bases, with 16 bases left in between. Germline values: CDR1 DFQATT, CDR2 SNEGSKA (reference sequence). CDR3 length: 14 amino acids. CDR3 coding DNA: TGCAGTGCTAGTAGTAGCGGAGGGAGGAATGAGCAGTTCTTC. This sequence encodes CSASSSGGRNEQFF.

CDR3 protein: CASRSSYRGPYEQYF. CDR3 nucleotides: TGTGCCAGCAGAAGCAGTTACAGGGGCCCCTACGAGCAGTACTTC. The V gene is TRBV28, the J gene TRBJ2-7; 7 bases fit TRBD1. The germline gives CDR1 MDHEN, CDR2 SYDVKM. Trimming at V came to 6 bases and at J to 2 bases, leaving 10 bases not matched to a gene. The CDR3 covers 15 residues. Complete variable domain (other parts from reference TRBV28 and TRBJ2-7): DVKVTQSSRYLVKRTGEKVFLECVQDMDHENMFWYRQDPGLGLRLIYFSYDVKMKEKGDIPEGYSVSREKKERFSLILESASTNQTSMYLCASRSSYRGPYEQYFGPGTRLTVT.

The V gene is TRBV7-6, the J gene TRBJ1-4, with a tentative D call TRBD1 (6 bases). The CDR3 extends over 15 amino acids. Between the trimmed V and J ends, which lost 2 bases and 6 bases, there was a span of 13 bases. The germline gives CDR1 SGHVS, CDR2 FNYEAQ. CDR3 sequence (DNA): TGTGCCAGCAGCTTAATGTCAGGGGTAGATGAAAAACTGTTTTTT. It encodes CASSLMSGVDEKLFF.

Here the CDR3 reads CASSYIVNTEAFF. For the CDR3, the DNA is TGTGCCAGCAGTTACATCGTGAACACTGAAGCTTTCTTT. The J gene is TRBJ1-1, the V gene TRBV6-6, with D unclear. V was shortened by 2 bases and J by 0 bases, with 4 bases between the two germline ends. The CDR3 spans 13 residues. Germline values: CDR1 MNHNY, CDR2 SVGAGI (reference sequence).

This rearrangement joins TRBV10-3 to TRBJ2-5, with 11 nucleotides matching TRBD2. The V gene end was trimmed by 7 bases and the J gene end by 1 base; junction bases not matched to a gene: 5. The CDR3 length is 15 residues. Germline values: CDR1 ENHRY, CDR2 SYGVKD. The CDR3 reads CAITPSGGPQETQYF. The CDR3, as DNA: TGTGCCATCACTCCTAGCGGGGGGCCCCAAGAGACCCAGTACTTC.

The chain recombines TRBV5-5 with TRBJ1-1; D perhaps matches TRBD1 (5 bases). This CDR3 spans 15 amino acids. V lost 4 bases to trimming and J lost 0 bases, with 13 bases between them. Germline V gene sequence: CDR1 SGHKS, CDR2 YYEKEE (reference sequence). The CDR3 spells CASSASAGLNTEAFF. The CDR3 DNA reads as TGTGCCAGCAGCGCTTCTGCGGGACTGAACACTGAAGCTTTCTTT.

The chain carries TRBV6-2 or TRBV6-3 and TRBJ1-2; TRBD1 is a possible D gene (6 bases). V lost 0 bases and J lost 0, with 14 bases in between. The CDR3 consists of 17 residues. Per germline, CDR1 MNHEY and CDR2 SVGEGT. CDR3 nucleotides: TGTGCCAGCAGTTACTCGGGACATTTGTTAGCTAACTATGGCTACACCTTC. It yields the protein CASSYSGHLLANYGYTF.

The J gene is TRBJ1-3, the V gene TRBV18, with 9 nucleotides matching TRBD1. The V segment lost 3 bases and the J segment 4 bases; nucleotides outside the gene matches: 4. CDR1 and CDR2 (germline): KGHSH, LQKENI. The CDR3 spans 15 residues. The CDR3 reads CASSPLGTGGNTIYF. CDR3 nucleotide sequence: TGTGCCAGCTCACCCTTGGGGACAGGGGGAAACACCATATATTTT.

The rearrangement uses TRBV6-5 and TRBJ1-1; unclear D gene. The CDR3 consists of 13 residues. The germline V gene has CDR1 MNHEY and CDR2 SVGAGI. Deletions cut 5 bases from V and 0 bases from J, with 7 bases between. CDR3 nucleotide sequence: TGTGCCAGCAGTCCAGGATTGAACACTGAAGCTTTCTTT. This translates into CASSPGLNTEAFF.

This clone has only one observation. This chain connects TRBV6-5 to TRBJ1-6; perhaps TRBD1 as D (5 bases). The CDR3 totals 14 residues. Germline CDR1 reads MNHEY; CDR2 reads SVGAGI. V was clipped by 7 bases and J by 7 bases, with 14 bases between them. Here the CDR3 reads CASTNGGRNSPLHF. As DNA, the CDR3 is TGTGCCAGCACCAACGGGGGACGAAATTCACCCCTCCACTTT.

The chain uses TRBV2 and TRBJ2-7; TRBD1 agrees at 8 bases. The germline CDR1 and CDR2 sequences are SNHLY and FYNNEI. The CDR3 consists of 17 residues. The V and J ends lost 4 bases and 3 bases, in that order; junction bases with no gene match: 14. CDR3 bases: TGTGCCAGCAGTGTCAATTTCTTATCGGGACAGGACTACGAGCAGTACTTC. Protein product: CASSVNFLSGQDYEQYF.